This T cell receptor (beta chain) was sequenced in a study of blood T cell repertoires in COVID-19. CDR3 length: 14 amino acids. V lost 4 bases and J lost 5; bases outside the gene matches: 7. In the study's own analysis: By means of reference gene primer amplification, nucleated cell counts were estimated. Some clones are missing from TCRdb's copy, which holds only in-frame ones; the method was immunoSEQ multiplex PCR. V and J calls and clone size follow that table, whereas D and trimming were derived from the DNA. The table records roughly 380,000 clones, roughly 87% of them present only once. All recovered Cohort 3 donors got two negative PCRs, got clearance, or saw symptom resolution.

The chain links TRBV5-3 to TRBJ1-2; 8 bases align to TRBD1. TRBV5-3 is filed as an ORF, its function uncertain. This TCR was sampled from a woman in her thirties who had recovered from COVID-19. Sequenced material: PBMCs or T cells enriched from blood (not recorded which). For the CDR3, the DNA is TGTGCCAGAAGCCCGTGGACAGGGCTATATGGCTACACCTTC. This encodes CARSPWTGLYGYTF.